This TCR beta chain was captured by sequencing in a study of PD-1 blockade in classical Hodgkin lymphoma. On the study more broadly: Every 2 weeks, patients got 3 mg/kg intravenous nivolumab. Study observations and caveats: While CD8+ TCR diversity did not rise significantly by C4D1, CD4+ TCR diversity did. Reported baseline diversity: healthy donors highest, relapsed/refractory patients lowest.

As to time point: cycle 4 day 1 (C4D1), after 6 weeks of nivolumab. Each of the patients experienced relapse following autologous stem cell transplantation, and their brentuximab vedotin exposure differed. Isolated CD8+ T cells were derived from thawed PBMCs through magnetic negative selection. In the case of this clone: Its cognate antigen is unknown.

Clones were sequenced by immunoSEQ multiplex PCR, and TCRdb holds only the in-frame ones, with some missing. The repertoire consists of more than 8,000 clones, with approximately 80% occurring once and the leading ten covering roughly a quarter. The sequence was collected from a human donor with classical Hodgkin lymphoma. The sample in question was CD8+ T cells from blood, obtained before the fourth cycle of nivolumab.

The CDR3 DNA reads as TGCGCCAGCAGCCAAGTTGGCGGGGGGGGCGAGGGTACCGGGGAGCTGTTTTTT. Encoded protein: CASSQVGGGGEGTGELFF. The chain employs TRBV4-1 and TRBJ2-2; 9 nucleotides align to TRBD2. The CDR3 is 18 amino acids. The germline V gene encodes CDR1 MGHRA and CDR2 YSYEKL. Trimming removed 1 base from V and 5 bases from J; junction bases left unmatched: 11.